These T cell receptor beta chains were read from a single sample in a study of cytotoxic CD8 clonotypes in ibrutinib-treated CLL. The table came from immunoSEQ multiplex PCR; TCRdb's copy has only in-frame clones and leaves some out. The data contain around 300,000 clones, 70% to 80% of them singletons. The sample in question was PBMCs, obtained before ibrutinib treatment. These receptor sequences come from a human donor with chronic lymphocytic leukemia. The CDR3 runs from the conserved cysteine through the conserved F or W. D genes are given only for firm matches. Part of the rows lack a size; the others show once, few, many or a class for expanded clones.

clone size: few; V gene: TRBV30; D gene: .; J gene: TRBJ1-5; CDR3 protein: CAWNEGTGQPQHF; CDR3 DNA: TGTGCCTGGAATGAAGGAACGGGTCAGCCCCAGCATTTT
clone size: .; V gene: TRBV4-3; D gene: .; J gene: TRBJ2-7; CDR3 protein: CASSQDRDFGGIEQYF; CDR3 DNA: TGCGCCAGCAGCCAAGATAGGGACTTCGGCGGGATCGAGCAGTACTTC
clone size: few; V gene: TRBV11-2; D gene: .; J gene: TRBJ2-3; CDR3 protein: CASSPHSERATDTQYF; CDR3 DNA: TGTGCCAGCAGCCCCCACTCGGAGCGCGCCACAGATACGCAGTATTTT
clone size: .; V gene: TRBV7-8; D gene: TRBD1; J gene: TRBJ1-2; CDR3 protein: CASSSAYRDSYGYTF; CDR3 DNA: TGTGCCAGCAGCTCAGCCTATCGGGACAGCTATGGCTACACCTTC
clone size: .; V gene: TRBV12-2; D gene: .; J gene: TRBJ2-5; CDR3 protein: CASRLGQKGQGACETQYF; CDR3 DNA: TGTGCAAGTCGCTTAGGACAAAAGGGACAGGGGGCTTGCGAGACCCAGTACTTC
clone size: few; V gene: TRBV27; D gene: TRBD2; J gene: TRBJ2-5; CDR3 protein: CASRTESGLADETQYF; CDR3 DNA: TGTGCCAGCAGGACAGAGAGTGGACTAGCGGACGAGACCCAGTACTTC
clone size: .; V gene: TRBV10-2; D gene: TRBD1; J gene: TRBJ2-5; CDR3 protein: CASSPWAAGTDEETQYF; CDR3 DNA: TGCGCCAGCAGCCCCTGGGCTGCCGGGACAGACGAAGAGACCCAGTACTTC
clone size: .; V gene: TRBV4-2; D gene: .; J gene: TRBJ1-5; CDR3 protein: CASSQDWAAGVPQPQHF; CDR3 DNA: TGTGCCAGCAGCCAAGACTGGGCCGCGGGGGTGCCTCAGCCCCAGCATTTT
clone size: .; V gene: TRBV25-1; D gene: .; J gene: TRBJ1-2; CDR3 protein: CASSWSGDGYTF; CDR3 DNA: TGTGCCAGTTCATGGTCGGGGGATGGCTACACCTTC
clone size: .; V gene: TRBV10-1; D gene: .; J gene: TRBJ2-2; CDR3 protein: CATGTGYSTQTGELFF; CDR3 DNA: TGCGCCACCGGAACAGGGTACTCGACCCAAACCGGGGAGCTGTTTTTT
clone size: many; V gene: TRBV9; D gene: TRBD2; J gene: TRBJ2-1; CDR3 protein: CASSARDYVYNEQFF; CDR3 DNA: TGTGCCAGCAGCGCCCGGGACTACGTCTACAATGAGCAGTTCTTC
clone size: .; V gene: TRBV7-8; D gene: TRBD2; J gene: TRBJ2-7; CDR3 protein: CASSPRRFFAGGYYEQYF; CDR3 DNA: TGTGCCAGCAGCCCCCGAAGGTTTTTTGCGGGAGGGTACTACGAGCAGTACTTC
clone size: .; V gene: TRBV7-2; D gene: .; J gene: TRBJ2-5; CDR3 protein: CASSLSRATETQYF; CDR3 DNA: TGTGCCAGCAGCTTATCGCGGGCAACGGAGACCCAGTACTTC
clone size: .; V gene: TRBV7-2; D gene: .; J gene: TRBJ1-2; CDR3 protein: CASSLTAPSYGYTF; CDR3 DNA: TGTGCCAGCAGCTTAACAGCGCCTAGCTATGGCTACACCTTC
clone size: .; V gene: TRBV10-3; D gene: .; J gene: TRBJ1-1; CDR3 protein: CATQGGTEAFF; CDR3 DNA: TGTGCCACACAGGGTGGTACTGAAGCTTTCTTT
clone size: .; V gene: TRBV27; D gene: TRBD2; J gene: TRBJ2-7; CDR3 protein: CASSAVAGHEQYF; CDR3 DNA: TGTGCCAGCAGTGCCGTAGCGGGGCACGAGCAGTACTTC
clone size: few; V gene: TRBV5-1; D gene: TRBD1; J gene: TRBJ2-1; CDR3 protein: CASSIQGSDWLF; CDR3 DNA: TGCGCCAGCAGCATACAGGGGTCGGATTGGCTCTTC
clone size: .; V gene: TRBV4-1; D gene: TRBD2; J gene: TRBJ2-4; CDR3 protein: CASSQVREGTSKNIQYF; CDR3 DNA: TGCGCCAGCAGCCAAGTGAGGGAGGGTACTTCCAAAAACATTCAGTACTTC
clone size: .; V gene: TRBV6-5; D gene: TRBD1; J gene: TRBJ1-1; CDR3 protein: CASSGQGAFTEAFF; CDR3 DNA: TGTGCCAGCAGCGGACAGGGGGCGTTCACTGAAGCTTTCTTT
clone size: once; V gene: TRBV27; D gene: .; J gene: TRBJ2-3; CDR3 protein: CASSLQGYFTDTQYF; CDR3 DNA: TGTGCCAGCAGTTTGCAGGGATATTTCACAGATACGCAGTATTTT
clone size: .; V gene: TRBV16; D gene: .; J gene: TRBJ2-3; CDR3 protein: CASSQSGDSDTQYF; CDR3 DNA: TGTGCCAGCAGCCAATCGGGAGACTCAGATACGCAGTATTTT
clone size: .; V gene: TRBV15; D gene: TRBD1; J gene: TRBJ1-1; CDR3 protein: CATSRDPGGGTEAFF; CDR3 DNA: TGTGCCACCAGCAGAGATCCAGGGGGCGGAACTGAAGCTTTCTTT
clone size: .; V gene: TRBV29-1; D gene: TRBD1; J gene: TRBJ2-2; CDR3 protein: CSVLGQGTNTGELFF; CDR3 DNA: TGCAGCGTTCTCGGACAGGGCACGAACACCGGGGAGCTGTTTTTT
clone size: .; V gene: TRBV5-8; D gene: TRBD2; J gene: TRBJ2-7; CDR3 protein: CASSLKWAGGASYEQYF; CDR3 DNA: TGTGCCAGCAGCTTAAAATGGGCGGGAGGGGCTTCCTACGAGCAGTACTTC
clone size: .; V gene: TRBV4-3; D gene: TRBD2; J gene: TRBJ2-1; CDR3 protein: CASSQDWLAGGSHGSYNEQFF; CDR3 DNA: TGCGCCAGCAGCCAAGATTGGCTAGCGGGAGGGTCTCATGGTTCCTACAATGAGCAGTTCTTC
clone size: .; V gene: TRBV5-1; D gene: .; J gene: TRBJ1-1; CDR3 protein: CASSLEARGGYTEAFF; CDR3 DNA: TGCGCCAGCAGCTTGGAGGCGAGGGGCGGGTACACTGAAGCTTTCTTT
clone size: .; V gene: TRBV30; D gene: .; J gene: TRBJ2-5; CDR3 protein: CAWSPSSETQYF; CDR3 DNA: TGTGCCTGGAGCCCCAGCTCAGAGACCCAGTACTTC
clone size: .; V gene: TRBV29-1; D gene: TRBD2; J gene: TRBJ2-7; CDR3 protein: CSVEASGRADEQYF; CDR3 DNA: TGCAGCGTTGAAGCTAGCGGGAGGGCCGACGAGCAGTACTTC
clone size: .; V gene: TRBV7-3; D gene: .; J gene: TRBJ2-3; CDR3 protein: CASSPGWGTDTQYF; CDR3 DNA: TGTGCCAGCAGCCCCGGTTGGGGCACAGATACGCAGTATTTT
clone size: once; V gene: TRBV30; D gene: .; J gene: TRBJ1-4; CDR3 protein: CARQGQTNEKLFF; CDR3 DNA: TGTGCCCGGCAGGGGCAGACTAATGAAAAACTGTTTTTT
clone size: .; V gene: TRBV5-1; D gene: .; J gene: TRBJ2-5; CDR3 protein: CASSRLPGHQETQYF; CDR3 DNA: TGCGCCAGCAGCAGACTACCGGGACACCAAGAGACCCAGTACTTC
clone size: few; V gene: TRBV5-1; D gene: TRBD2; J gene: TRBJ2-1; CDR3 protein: CASSFASGNSEQFF; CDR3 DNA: TGCGCCAGCAGCTTTGCTAGCGGGAACTCTGAGCAGTTCTTC
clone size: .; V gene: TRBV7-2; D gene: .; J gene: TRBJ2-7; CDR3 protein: CASSLAGNAWDYEQYF; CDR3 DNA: TGTGCCAGCAGCTTAGCAGGGAATGCTTGGGACTACGAGCAGTACTTC
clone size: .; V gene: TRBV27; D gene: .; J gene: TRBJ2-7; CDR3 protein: CASSVHLVTTYEQYF; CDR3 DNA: TGTGCCAGCAGTGTCCACTTAGTTACTACCTACGAGCAGTACTTC
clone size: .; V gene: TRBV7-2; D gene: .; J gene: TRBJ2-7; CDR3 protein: CASSLGPREATYEQYF; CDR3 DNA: TGTGCCAGCAGCTTAGGCCCGAGGGAGGCGACCTACGAGCAGTACTTC
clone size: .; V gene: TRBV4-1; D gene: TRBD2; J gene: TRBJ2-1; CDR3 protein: CASSYLAGGAYEQFF; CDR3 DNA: TGCGCCAGCAGTTACTTAGCGGGAGGGGCTTATGAGCAGTTCTTC